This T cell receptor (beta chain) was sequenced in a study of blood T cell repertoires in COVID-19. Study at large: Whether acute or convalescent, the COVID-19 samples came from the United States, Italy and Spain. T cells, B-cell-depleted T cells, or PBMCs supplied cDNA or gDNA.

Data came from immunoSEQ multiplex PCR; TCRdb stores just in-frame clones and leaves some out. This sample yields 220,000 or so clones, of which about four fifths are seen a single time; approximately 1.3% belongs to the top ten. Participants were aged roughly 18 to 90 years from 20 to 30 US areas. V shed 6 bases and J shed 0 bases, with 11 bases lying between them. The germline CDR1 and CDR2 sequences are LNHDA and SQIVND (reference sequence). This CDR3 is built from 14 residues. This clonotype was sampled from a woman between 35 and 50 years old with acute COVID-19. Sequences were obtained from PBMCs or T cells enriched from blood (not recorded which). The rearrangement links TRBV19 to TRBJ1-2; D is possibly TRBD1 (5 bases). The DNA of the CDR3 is TGTGCCAGTAGAGGGGTAAATGCTAACTATGGCTACACCTTC. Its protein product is CASRGVNANYGYTF. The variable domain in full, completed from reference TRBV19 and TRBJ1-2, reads DGGITQSPKYLFRKEGQNVTLSCEQNLNHDAMYWYRQDPGQGLRLIYYSQIVNDFQKGDIAEGYSVSREKKESFPLTVTSAQKNPTAFYLCASRGVNANYGYTFGSGTRLTVV.